Listed below are T cell receptor beta chains from one sample, sequenced in a study of beta chain features in type 1 diabetes. Profiling relied on immunoSEQ multiplex PCR, and the TCRdb table lists in-frame clones only, not all of them. The sample records about 160,000 clones, roughly 8% being singletons. The source material was central memory CD4+ T cells from blood. Receptors were obtained from a woman between 18 and 30 years old with type 1 diabetes. The CDR3 runs from the conserved cysteine through the conserved F or W. D genes are given only for firm matches. Where a row states a size, it is once, few, many or the class of an expanded clone; other rows omit it.

v_gene	abundance	d_gene	j_gene	CDR3aa	CDR3nt
TRBV10-1	-	-	TRBJ2-2	CASSESTAGELFF	TGCGCCAGCAGTGAGTCGACAGCCGGGGAGCTGTTTTTT
TRBV4-2	-	-	TRBJ2-1	CASSQDPELAPWFF	TGTGCCAGCAGCCAAGATCCTGAACTAGCCCCCTGGTTCTTC
TRBV4-3	few	-	TRBJ2-1	CASSQEVSRQGEQFF	TGCGCCAGCAGCCAAGAGGTATCCCGACAAGGTGAGCAGTTCTTC
TRBV14	-	TRBD2	TRBJ2-1	CASSQSGRTSLHEQFF	TGTGCCAGCAGCCAAAGCGGGAGGACCTCTCTCCACGAGCAGTTCTTC
TRBV27	-	TRBD2	TRBJ2-5	CASSLREGRGETQYF	TGTGCCAGCAGTTTGCGGGAGGGCCGGGGCGAGACCCAGTACTTC
TRBV5-6	-	-	TRBJ2-1	CASSLVGGEQFF	TGTGCCAGCAGCTTGGTAGGCGGTGAGCAGTTCTTC
TRBV7-7	-	TRBD2	TRBJ2-5	CASSLGLAEGETQYF	TGTGCTAGCAGCTTAGGGCTAGCGGAGGGGGAGACCCAGTACTTC
TRBV28	-	-	TRBJ2-3	CASRLPSTDTQYF	TGTGCCAGCAGACTCCCTAGCACAGATACGCAGTATTTT
TRBV28	few	TRBD2	TRBJ2-5	CASSPITSGGAGETQYF	TGTGCCAGCAGCCCCATTACTAGCGGGGGGGCCGGAGAGACCCAGTACTTC
TRBV7-7	-	-	TRBJ2-7	CASSWGTGVSYEQYF	TGTGCTAGCAGCTGGGGGACGGGAGTGTCCTACGAGCAGTACTTC
TRBV28	-	-	TRBJ2-4	CAIGGMGNIQYF	TGTGCCATCGGAGGGATGGGGAACATTCAGTACTTC
TRBV2	many	-	TRBJ2-3	CASSYQREQYF	TGTGCCAGCAGTTACCAGAGGGAGCAGTATTTT
TRBV19	few	TRBD1	TRBJ1-1	CASRSGTGPDTEAFF	TGTGCCAGTAGATCCGGGACAGGGCCAGACACTGAAGCTTTCTTT
TRBV30	-	-	TRBJ1-5	CAWQSGTTKTPQHF	TGTGCCTGGCAATCCGGGACAACCAAAACGCCCCAGCATTTT
TRBV30	-	TRBD2	TRBJ2-1	CAWTPGLDYNEQFF	TGTGCCTGGACCCCGGGACTAGATTACAATGAGCAGTTCTTC
TRBV4-2	-	TRBD2	TRBJ2-1	CASSQGTSGSKGEQFF	TGTGCCAGCAGCCAGGGGACTAGCGGGAGTAAGGGAGAGCAGTTCTTC
TRBV5-1	few	TRBD2	TRBJ2-1	CASSLGRVRNEQFF	TGCGCCAGCAGCCTCGGGAGGGTTAGGAATGAGCAGTTCTTC
TRBV18	-	TRBD2	TRBJ2-1	CASSLGTSGYNEQFF	TGTGCCAGCTCACTCGGGACTAGCGGCTACAATGAGCAGTTCTTC
TRBV6-6	-	-	TRBJ1-6	CASTPGRGEYNSPLHF	TGTGCCAGCACCCCCGGGAGAGGGGAGTATAATTCACCCCTCCACTTT
TRBV4-3	few	-	TRBJ2-3	CASSQEEAGPATQYF	TGCGCCAGCAGCCAAGAGGAGGCGGGCCCGGCGACGCAGTATTTT
TRBV7-2	once	-	TRBJ1-4	CASSLSDSLKLFF	TGTGCCAGCAGCTTATCGGACAGCCTAAAACTGTTTTTT
TRBV11-3	few	-	TRBJ2-5	CASSLGQDQETQYF	TGTGCCAGCAGCTTAGGACAGGACCAAGAGACCCAGTACTTC
TRBV28	many	-	TRBJ2-7	CASYTHGYEQYF	TGTGCCTCGTATACCCACGGGTACGAGCAGTACTTC
TRBV10-3	many	TRBD2	TRBJ2-1	CAIRLADNNEQFF	TGTGCCATCAGACTAGCGGATAACAATGAGCAGTTCTTC
TRBV27	few	-	TRBJ2-6	CASSLGSSGANVLTF	TGTGCCAGCAGTTTGGGCAGTTCTGGGGCCAACGTCCTGACTTTC
TRBV10-3	few	-	TRBJ2-3	CAISESTGLDTQYF	TGTGCCATCAGTGAGTCAACGGGTCTGGATACGCAGTATTTT
TRBV28	once	TRBD1	TRBJ2-6	CAGGDRGKSAGANVLTF	TGTGCCGGCGGGGACAGGGGGAAATCTGCTGGGGCCAACGTCCTGACTTTC
TRBV7-2	few	-	TRBJ2-4	CASSRGSGGGNIQYF	TGTGCCAGCAGCAGGGGTTCGGGCGGTGGAAACATTCAGTACTTC
TRBV9	few	-	TRBJ2-1	CASSLSDYNEQFF	TGTGCCAGCAGCTTATCAGACTACAATGAGCAGTTCTTC
TRBV5-1	-	-	TRBJ2-3	CASSFSSNLVTDTQYF	TGCGCCAGCAGCTTTTCTAGTAACCTTGTCACAGATACGCAGTATTTT
TRBV9	few	-	TRBJ2-5	CASSVSARQETQYF	TGTGCCAGCAGCGTAAGCGCCAGACAAGAGACCCAGTACTTC
TRBV4-3	-	-	TRBJ2-2	CASSLRTAGINTGELFF	TGCGCCAGCAGCCTCCGGACAGCGGGAATCAACACCGGGGAGCTGTTTTTT
TRBV27	few	-	TRBJ2-3	CASSYRGTDITDTQYF	TGTGCCAGCAGTTACCGGGGAACAGACATCACAGATACGCAGTATTTT
TRBV7-9	few	-	TRBJ2-3	CASSPHFSTDTQYF	TGTGCCAGCAGCCCCCATTTTAGCACAGATACGCAGTATTTT
TRBV5-5	few	-	TRBJ2-7	CASSLGTGSQYEQYF	TGTGCCAGCAGCTTAGGAACCGGGTCCCAGTACGAGCAGTACTTC
TRBV30	few	TRBD2	TRBJ2-3	CAGRASGSVGTDTQYF	TGTGCCGGCCGGGCTAGCGGGAGCGTCGGCACAGATACGCAGTATTTT
TRBV6-1	few	-	TRBJ1-1	CASSSPGNTEAFF	TGTGCCAGCAGCTCCCCGGGGAACACTGAAGCTTTCTTT
TRBV4-1	-	TRBD1	TRBJ2-7	CASSQDPRDRVYEQYF	TGCGCCAGCAGCCAAGATCCAAGGGACAGGGTATACGAGCAGTACTTC
TRBV7-2	few	-	TRBJ1-4	CASSSRFAREKLFF	TGTGCCAGCAGCTCGCGCTTCGCTAGGGAAAAACTGTTTTTT
TRBV5-4	-	-	TRBJ2-5	CASSPPAGGQETQYF	TGTGCCAGCAGCCCACCTGCAGGGGGGCAAGAGACCCAGTACTTC
TRBV20-1	-	-	TRBJ1-1	CSARGGAEAFF	TGCAGTGCTAGAGGCGGGGCTGAAGCTTTCTTT
TRBV25-1	-	-	TRBJ2-3	CASRAPSTDTQYF	TGTGCCAGCAGAGCGCCCAGCACAGATACGCAGTATTTT
TRBV2	-	-	TRBJ2-3	CANGRGTDTQYF	TGTGCCAACGGTCGGGGCACAGATACGCAGTATTTT
TRBV18	few	TRBD1	TRBJ1-2	CASSPDRAHGYTF	TGTGCCAGCTCACCGGACAGGGCACATGGCTACACCTTC
TRBV11-3	-	-	TRBJ1-1	CASSSGHIREAFF	TGTGCCAGCAGTTCGGGACACATCCGTGAAGCTTTCTTT
TRBV29-1	few	TRBD2	TRBJ2-5	CSVGRDYGETQYF	TGCAGCGTTGGCCGGGACTACGGAGAGACCCAGTACTTC
TRBV5-4	few	TRBD2	TRBJ2-7	CASSLVPTSGRPYEQYF	TGTGCCAGCAGCTTGGTGCCAACTAGCGGGAGGCCCTACGAGCAGTACTTC
TRBV5-1	-	TRBD2	TRBJ2-5	CASSFNGYGLAGGGGETQYF	TGCGCCAGCAGCTTCAATGGATACGGACTAGCGGGGGGCGGCGGAGAGACCCAGTACTTC
TRBV28	many	-	TRBJ2-6	CASSLYGLRSGANVLTF	TGTGCCAGCAGTTTATACGGTCTCCGCTCTGGGGCCAACGTCCTGACTTTC
TRBV2	few	TRBD1	TRBJ1-1	CASSPRGQGAEAFF	TGTGCCAGCAGTCCCCGTGGACAGGGAGCCGAAGCTTTCTTT
TRBV11-2	few	-	TRBJ2-1	CASSKDAERDEQFF	TGTGCCAGCAGCAAGGACGCGGAGCGGGATGAGCAGTTCTTC
TRBV11-2	-	-	TRBJ2-7	CASSPDRVNYEQYF	TGTGCCAGCAGCCCCGACAGAGTCAACTACGAGCAGTACTTC
TRBV7-7	-	-	TRBJ1-5	CASSLESSAGHSNQPQHF	TGTGCCAGCAGCTTAGAGTCGTCGGCAGGACATAGCAATCAGCCCCAGCATTTT
TRBV4-3	-	-	TRBJ2-3	CASSQDQISGTSTDTQYF	TGCGCCAGCAGCCAAGATCAGATAAGCGGGACAAGCACAGATACGCAGTATTTT
TRBV5-4	few	-	TRBJ2-5	CASSWTDQETQYF	TGTGCCAGCAGCTGGACTGATCAAGAGACCCAGTACTTC
TRBV5-1	-	-	TRBJ2-2	CASSLAANTGELFF	TGCGCCAGCAGCTTGGCCGCGAACACCGGGGAGCTGTTTTTT
TRBV9	few	TRBD2	TRBJ2-3	CASSVSGFVDTQYF	TGTGCCAGCAGCGTTAGCGGGTTTGTGGATACGCAGTATTTT